This T cell receptor beta chain was retrieved from a study of blood T cells in healthy people across ages. General study points: The study found more naive CD4+ cells and higher diversity in long-lived than aged donors.

Germline V gene lookup returns CDR1 SGHRS and CDR2 YFSETQ. The CDR3 contains 15 residues. A note on this clonotype: Its antigen is currently unknown. One end of the junction fails to match germline, which may point to a read error.

A second PCR of about 7 to 12 cycles used a sample-barcoded 5' primer and a J-beta primer mix. TCRdb analysed the 5' RACE reads with MiXCR anew, one entry per CDR3 protein. The profile covers approximately 690,000 distinct CDR3 sequences, with 40% to 50% appearing a single time and around 30% taken by the ten largest. At least 6 million PBMCs were isolated per sample. The sample taken for sequencing was blood. The rearrangement links TRBV5-1 to TRBJ2-1; perhaps TRBD1 as D (6 bases). The last part of the DNA fits TRBJ2-7 better; the J call may be wrong. This TCR was sampled from an elderly man in good health. CDR3 sequence (DNA): TGCGCCGGCAGCTCTGGACAGACCTCCTACAATGAGCAGTACTTC. This codes for CAGSSGQTSYNEQYF.